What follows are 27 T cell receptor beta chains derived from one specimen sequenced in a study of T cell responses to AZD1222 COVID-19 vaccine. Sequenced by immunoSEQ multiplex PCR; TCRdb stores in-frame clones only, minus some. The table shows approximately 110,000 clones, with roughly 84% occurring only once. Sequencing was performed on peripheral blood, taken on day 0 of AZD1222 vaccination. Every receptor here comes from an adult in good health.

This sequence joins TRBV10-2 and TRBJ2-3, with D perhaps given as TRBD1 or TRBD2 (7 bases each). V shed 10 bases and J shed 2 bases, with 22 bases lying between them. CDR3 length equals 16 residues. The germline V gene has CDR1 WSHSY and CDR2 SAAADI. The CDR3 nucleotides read TGCGCCACCCGGGGAGGGGGCGGAAGGAACACAGATACGCAGTATTTT. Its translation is CATRGGGGRNTDTQYF.

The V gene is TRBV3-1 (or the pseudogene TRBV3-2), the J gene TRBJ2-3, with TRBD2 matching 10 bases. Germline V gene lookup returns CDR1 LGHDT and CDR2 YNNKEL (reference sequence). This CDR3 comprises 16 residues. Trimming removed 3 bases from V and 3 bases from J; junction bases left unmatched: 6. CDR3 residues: CASSHLAGGLTDTQYF. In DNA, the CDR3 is TGTGCCAGCAGCCACTTAGCGGGGGGACTGACAGATACGCAGTATTTT.

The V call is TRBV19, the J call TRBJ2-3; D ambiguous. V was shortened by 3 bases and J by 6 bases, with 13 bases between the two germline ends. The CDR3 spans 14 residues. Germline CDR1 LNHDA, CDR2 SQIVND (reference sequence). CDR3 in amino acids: CASSMVSGWDTQYF. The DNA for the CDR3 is TGTGCCAGTAGTATGGTTTCAGGATGGGATACGCAGTATTTT.

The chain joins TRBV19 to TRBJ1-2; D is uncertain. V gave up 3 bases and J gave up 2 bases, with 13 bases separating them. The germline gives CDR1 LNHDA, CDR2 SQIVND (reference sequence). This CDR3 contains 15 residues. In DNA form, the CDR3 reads TGTGCCAGTAGTATTCGGGCGAATCTAAACTATGGCTACACCTTC. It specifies CASSIRANLNYGYTF.

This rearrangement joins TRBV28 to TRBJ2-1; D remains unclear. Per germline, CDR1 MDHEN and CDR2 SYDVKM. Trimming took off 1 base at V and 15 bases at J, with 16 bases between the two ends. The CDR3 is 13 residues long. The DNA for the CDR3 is TGTGCCAGCAGTTTATTGAAAAAGGCAGAGAGGTTCTTC. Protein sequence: CASSLLKKAERFF. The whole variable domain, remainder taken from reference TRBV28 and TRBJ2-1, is DVKVTQSSRYLVKRTGEKVFLECVQDMDHENMFWYRQDPGLGLRLIYFSYDVKMKEKGDIPEGYSVSREKKERFSLILESASTNQTSMYLCASSLLKKAERFFGPGTRLTVL.

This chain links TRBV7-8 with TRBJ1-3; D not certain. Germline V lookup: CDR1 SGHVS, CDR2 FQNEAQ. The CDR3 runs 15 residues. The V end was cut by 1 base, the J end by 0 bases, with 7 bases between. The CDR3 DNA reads TGTGCCAGCAGCTTAGGGCGCAGCTCTGGAAACACCATATATTTT. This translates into CASSLGRSSGNTIYF.

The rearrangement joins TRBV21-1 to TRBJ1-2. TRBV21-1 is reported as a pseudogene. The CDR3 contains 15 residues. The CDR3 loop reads CASSKEERTEYGYTF. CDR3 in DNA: TGTGCCAGCAGCAAAGAAGAGCGGACGGAGTATGGCTACACCTTC.

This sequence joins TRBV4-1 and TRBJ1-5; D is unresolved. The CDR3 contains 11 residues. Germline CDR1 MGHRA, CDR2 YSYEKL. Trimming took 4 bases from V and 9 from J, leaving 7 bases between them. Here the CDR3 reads CASSLLGPQHF. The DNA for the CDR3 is TGCGCCAGCAGCCTCCTGGGGCCCCAGCATTTT.

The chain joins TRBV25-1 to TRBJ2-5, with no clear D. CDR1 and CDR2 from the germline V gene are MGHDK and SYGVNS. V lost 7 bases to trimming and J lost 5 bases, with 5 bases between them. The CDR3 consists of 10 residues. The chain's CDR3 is CASKLETQYF. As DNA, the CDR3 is TGTGCCAGCAAGTTGGAGACCCAGTACTTC.

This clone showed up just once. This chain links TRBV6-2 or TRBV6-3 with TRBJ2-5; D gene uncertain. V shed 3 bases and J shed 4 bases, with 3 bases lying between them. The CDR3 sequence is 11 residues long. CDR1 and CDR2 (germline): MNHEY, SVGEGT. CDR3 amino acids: CASSYRETQYF. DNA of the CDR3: TGTGCCAGCAGTTATCGAGAGACCCAGTACTTC.

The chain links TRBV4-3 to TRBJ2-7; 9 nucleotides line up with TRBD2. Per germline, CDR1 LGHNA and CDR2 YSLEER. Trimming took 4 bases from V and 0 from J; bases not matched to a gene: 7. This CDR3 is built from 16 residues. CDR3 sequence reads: CASSLGVAGVSYEQYF. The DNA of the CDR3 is TGCGCCAGCAGCCTCGGAGTAGCGGGGGTCTCCTACGAGCAGTACTTC.

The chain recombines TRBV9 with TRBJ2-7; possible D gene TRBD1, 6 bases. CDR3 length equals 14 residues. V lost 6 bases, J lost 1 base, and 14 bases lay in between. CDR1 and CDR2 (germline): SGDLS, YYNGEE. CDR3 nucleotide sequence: TGTGCCAGCAACCCCGGACAGTCATCCTACGAGCAGTACTTC. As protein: CASNPGQSSYEQYF.

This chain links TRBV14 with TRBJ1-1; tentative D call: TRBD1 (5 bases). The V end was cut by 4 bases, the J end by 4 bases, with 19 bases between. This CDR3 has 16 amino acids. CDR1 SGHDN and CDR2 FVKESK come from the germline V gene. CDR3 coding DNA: TGTGCCAGCAGCCTCCCTGGACACCCCCGAGTCACTGAAGCTTTCTTT. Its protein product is CASSLPGHPRVTEAFF.

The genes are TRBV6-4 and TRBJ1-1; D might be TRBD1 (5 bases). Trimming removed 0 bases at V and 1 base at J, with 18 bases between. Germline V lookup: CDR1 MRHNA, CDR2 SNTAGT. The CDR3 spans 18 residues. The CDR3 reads CASSDSGRTQGRNTEAFF. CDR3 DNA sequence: TGTGCCAGCAGTGACTCGGGGAGGACCCAGGGCCGGAACACTGAAGCTTTCTTT.

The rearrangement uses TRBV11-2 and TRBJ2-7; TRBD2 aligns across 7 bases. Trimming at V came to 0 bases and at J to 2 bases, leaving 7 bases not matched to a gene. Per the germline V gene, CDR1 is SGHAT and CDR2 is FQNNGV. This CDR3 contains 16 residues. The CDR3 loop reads CASSLDRLADTYEQYF. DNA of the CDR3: TGTGCCAGCAGCTTAGATCGGCTAGCGGACACCTACGAGCAGTACTTC. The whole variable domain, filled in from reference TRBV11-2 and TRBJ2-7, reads EAGVAQSPRYKIIEKRQSVAFWCNPISGHATLYWYQQILGQGPKLLIQFQNNGVVDDSQLPKDRFSAERLKGVDSTLKIQPAKLEDSAVYLCASSLDRLADTYEQYFGPGTRLTVT.

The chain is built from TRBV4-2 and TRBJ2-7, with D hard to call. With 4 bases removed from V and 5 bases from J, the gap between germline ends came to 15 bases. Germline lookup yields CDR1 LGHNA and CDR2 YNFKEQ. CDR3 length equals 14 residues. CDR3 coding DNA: TGTGCCAGCAGCCCGGTCCGCAGTTCGCACGAGCAGTACTTC. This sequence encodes CASSPVRSSHEQYF.

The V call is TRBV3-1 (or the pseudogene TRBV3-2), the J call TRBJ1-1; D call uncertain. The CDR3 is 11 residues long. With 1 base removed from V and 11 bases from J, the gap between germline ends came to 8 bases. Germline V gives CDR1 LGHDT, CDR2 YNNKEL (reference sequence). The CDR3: CASSQGLGAFF. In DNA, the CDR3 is TGTGCCAGCAGCCAAGGGCTTGGGGCTTTCTTT.

The CDR3 spells CASSEPLDRVGLGTEAFF. CDR3 coding DNA: TGTGCCAGCAGTGAACCACTGGACAGGGTAGGTTTGGGCACTGAAGCTTTCTTT. The J gene is TRBJ1-1, the V gene TRBV2, with 8 bases matching TRBD1. V shed 2 bases and J 4 bases; nucleotides not matched to a gene: 15. The germline V gene has CDR1 SNHLY and CDR2 FYNNEI. CDR3 length: 18 residues.

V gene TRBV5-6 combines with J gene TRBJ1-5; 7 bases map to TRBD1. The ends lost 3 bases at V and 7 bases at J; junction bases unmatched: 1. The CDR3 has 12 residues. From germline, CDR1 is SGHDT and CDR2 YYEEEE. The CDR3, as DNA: TGTGCCAGCAGCTCACAGGGGCAGCCCCAGCATTTT. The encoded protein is CASSSQGQPQHF.

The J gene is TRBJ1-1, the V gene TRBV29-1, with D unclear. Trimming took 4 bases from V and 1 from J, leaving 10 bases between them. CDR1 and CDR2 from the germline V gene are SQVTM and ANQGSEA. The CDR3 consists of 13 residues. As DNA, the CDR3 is TGCAGCGTTGTAGGATCGGGGAACACTGAAGCTTTCTTT. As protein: CSVVGSGNTEAFF.

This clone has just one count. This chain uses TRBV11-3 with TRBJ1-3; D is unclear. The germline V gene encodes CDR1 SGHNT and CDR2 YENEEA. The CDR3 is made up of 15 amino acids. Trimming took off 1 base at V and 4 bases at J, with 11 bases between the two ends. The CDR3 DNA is TGTGCCAGCAGCTTAGCGGGTGGAGACGGAAACACCATATATTTT. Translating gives CASSLAGGDGNTIYF.

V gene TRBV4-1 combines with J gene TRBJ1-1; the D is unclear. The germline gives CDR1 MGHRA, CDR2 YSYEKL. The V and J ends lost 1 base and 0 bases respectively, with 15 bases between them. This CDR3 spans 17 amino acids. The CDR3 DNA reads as TGCGCCAGCAGCCAAGGGAAGAATGGGCAGATGAACACTGAAGCTTTCTTT. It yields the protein CASSQGKNGQMNTEAFF.

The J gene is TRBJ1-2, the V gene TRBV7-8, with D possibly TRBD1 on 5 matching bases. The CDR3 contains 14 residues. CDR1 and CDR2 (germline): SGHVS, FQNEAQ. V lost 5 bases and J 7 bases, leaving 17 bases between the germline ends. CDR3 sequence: CASSTGAGRGGYTF. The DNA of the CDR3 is TGTGCCAGCAGCACGGGAGCGGGGAGGGGTGGCTACACCTTC.

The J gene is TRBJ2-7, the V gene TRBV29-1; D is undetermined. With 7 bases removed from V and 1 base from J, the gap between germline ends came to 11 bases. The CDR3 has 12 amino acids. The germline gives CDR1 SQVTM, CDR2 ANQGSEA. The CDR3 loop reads CSAETSSYEQYF. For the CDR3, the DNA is TGCAGCGCTGAGACATCTTCCTACGAGCAGTACTTC.

For the CDR3, the DNA is TGTGCCAGCAGTTCCGTACTTGGAAACACCATATATTTT. This sequence encodes CASSSVLGNTIYF. This chain links TRBV12-3 or TRBV12-4 with TRBJ1-3; D gene ambiguous. This CDR3 has 13 residues. V gave up 4 bases and J gave up 3 bases, with 7 bases separating them.

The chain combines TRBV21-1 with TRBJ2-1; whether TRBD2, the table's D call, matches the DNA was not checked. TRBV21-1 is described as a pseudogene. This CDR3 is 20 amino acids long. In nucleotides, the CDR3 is TGTGCCAGCAGCAAATTCAAGCGGGGGGGCCTTCTTCGCTCCTACAATGAGCAGTTCTTC. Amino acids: CASSKFKRGGLLRSYNEQFF.

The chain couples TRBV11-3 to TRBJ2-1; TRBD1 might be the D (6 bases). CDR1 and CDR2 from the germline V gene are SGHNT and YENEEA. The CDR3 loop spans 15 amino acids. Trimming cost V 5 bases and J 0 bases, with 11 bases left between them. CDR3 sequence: CASSLGQSSYNEQFF. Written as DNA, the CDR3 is TGTGCCAGCAGCCTTGGACAGTCCTCCTACAATGAGCAGTTCTTC.